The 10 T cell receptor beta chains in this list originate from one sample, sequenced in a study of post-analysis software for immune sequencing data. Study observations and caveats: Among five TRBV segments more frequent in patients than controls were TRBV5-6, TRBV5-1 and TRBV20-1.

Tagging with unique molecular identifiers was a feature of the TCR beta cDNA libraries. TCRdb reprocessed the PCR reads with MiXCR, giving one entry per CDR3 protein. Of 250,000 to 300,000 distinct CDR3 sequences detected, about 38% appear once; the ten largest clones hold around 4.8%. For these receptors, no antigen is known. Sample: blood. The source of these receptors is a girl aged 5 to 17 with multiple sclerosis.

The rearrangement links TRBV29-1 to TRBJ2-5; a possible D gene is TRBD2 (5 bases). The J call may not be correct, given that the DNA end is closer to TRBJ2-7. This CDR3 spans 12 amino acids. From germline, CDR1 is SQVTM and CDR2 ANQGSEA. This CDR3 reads CSVDSGMNEQYF. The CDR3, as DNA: TGCAGCGTTGATTCGGGAATGAACGAGCAGTACTTC.

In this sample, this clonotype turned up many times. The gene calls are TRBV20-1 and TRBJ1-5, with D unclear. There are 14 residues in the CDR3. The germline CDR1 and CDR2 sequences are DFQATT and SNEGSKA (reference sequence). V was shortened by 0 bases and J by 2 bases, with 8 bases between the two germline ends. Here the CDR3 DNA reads TGCAGTGCTAGAGAGGTGTATGGCAATCAGCCCCAGCATTTT. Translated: CSAREVYGNQPQHF.

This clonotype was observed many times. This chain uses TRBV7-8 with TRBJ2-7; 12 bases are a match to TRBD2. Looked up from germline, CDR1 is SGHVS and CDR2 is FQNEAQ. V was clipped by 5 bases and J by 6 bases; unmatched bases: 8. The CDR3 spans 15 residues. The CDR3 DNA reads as TGTGCCAGCAGCCGAAGACTAGCGGGAGAAGTCGAGCAGTACTTC. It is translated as CASSRRLAGEVEQYF.

This CDR3 is CASSPPGGAYTDTQYF. The CDR3 DNA follows: TGTGCCAGCAGCCCCCCGGGGGGCGCATACACAGATACGCAGTATTTT. V and J are TRBV28 and TRBJ2-3; maybe TRBD2 (7 bases). V gave up 6 bases and J gave up 2 bases, with 18 bases separating them. The CDR3 extends over 16 amino acids. Germline V gives CDR1 MDHEN, CDR2 SYDVKM.

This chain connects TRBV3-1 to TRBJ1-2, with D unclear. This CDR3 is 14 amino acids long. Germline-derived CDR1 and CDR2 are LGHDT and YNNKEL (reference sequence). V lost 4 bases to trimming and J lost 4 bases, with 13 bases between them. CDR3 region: CASSPRGRGYGYTF. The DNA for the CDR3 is TGTGCCAGCAGCCCCCGAGGCCGCGGCTATGGCTACACCTTC.

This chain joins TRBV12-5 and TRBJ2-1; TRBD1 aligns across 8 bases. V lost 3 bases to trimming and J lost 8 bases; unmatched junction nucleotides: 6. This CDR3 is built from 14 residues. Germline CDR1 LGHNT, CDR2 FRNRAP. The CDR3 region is CASGFGQGMDEQFF. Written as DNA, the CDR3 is TGTGCTAGTGGTTTCGGACAGGGTATGGATGAGCAGTTCTTC.

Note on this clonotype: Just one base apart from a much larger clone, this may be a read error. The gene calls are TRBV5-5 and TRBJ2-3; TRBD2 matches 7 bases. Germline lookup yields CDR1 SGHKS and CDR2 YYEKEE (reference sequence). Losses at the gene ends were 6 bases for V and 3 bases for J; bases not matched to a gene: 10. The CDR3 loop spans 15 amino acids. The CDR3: CASTDRGGPTDTQYF. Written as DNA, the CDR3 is TGTGCCAGCACCGATCGGGGAGGGCCGACAGATACGCAGTATTTT.

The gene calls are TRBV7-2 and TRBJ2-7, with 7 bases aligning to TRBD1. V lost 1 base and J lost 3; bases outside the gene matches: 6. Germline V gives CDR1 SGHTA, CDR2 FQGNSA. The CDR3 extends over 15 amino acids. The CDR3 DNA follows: TGTGCCAGCAGCTTAGAAGGACAGGCTTACTACGAGCAGTACTTC. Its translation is CASSLEGQAYYEQYF.

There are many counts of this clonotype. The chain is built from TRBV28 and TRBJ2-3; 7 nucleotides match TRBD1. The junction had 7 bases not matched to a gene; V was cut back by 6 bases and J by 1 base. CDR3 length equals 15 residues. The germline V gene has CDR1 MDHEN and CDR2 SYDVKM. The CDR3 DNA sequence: TGTGCCAGCAGAAACCCGGGGACAGGCACAGATACGCAGTATTTT. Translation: CASRNPGTGTDTQYF.

The CDR3: CASSLTGPNQPQHF. The CDR3 nucleotides read TGTGCCAGTAGTCTTACAGGGCCCAATCAGCCCCAGCATTTT. The chain recombines TRBV19 with TRBJ1-5; a weak D match, TRBD1 (6 bases). CDR3 length equals 14 residues. Germline V CDR1 and CDR2: LNHDA, SQIVND (reference sequence). Trimming took 5 bases from V and 3 from J, leaving 11 bases between them.